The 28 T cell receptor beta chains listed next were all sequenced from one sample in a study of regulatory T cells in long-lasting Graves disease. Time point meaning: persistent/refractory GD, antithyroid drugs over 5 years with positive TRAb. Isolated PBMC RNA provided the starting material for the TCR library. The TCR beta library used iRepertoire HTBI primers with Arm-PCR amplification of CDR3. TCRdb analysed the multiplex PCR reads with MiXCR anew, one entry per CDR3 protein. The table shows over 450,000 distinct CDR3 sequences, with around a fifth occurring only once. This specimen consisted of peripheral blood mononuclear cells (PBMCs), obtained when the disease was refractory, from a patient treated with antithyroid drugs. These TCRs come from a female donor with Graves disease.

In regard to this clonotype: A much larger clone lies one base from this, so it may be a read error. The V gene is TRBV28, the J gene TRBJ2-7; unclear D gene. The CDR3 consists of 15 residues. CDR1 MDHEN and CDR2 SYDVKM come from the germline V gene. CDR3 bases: TGTGTCAGCAGCCCCCGTAGGGCGTTTGGATACGAGCAGTACTTC. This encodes CVSSPRRAFGYEQYF. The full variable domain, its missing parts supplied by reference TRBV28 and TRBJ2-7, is DVKVTQSSRYLVKRTGEKVFLECVQDMDHENMFWYRQDPGLGLRLIYFSYDVKMKEKGDIPEGYSVSREKKERFSLILESASTNQTSMYLCVSSPRRAFGYEQYFGPGTRLTVT.

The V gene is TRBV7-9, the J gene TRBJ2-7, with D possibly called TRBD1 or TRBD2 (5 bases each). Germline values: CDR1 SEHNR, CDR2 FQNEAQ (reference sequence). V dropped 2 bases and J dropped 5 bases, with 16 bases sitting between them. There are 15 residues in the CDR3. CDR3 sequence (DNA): TGTGCCAGCAGCTTACTTACAGGCCGGGGCGACGAGCAGTACTTC. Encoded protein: CASSLLTGRGDEQYF.

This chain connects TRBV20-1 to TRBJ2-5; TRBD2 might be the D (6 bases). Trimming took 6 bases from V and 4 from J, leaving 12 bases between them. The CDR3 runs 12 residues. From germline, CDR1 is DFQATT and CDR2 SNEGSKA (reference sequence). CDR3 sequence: CSAPTRRETQYF. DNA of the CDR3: TGCAGTGCGCCGACTAGAAGAGAGACCCAGTACTTC.

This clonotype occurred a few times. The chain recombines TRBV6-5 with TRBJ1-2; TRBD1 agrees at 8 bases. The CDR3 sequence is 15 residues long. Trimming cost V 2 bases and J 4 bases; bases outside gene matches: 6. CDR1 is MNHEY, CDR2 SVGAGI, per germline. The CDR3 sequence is CASSYQGTGGYGYTF. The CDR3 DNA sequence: TGTGCCAGCAGTTACCAAGGGACAGGCGGCTATGGCTACACCTTC.

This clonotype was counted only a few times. CDR3 sequence reads: CASSQDRGTGELFF. CDR3 in DNA: TGTGCCAGCAGCCAAGATCGGGGCACCGGGGAGCTGTTTTTT. This chain joins TRBV14 and TRBJ2-2, with D tentatively TRBD2 (5 bases). The CDR3 spans 14 residues. CDR1 is SGHDN and CDR2 is FVKESK in the germline V gene. The germline V and J ends were trimmed by 0 bases and 4 bases, with 6 bases remaining between them.

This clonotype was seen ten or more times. This chain's CDR3 is CASSPGGGEKLFF. As DNA, the CDR3 is TGTGCCAGCAGTCCCGGGGGAGGAGAAAAACTGTTTTTT. The chain uses TRBV12-3 or TRBV12-4 and TRBJ1-4; possible D gene TRBD1, 5 bases. The CDR3 is made up of 13 amino acids. V was trimmed by 5 bases and J by 8 bases, leaving 12 bases between them.

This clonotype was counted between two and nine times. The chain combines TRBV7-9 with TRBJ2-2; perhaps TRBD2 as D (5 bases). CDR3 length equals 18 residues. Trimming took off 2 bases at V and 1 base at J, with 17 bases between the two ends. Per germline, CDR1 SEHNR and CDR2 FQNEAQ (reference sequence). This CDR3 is CASSLRVAGGGNTGELFF. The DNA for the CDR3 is TGTGCCAGCAGCTTAAGAGTCGCAGGAGGAGGGAACACCGGGGAGCTGTTTTTT.

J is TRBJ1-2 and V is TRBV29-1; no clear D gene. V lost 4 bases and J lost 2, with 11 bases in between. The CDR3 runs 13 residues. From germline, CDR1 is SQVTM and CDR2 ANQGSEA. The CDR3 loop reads CSVALADNYGYTF. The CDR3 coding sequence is TGCAGCGTTGCCTTGGCGGACAACTATGGCTACACCTTC.

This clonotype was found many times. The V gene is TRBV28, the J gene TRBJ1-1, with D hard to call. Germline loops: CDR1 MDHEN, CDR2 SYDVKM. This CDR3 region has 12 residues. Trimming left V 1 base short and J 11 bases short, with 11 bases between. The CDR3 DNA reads TGTGCCAGCAGTTTATCCAGTAGTTTGGCTTTCTTT. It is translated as CASSLSSSLAFF.

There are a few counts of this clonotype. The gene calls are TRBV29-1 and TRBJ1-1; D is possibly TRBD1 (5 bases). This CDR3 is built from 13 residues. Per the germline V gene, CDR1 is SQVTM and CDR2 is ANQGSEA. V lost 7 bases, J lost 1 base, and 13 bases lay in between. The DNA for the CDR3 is TGCAGCGGGGGGGAAGGGACGAACACTGAAGCTTTCTTT. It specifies CSGGEGTNTEAFF.

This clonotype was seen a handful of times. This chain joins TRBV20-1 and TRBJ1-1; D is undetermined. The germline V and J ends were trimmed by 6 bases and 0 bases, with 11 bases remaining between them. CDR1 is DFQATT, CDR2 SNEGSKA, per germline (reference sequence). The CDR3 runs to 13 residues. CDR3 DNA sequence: TGCAGTGCAAGCGGGATTATGAACACTGAAGCTTTCTTT. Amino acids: CSASGIMNTEAFF.

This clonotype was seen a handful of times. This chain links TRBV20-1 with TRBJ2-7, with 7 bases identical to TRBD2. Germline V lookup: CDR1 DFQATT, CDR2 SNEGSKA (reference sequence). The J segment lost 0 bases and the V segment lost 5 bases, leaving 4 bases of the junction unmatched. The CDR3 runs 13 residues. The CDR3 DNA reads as TGCAGTGCTGCATCTAGCGGCTCCTACGAGCAGTACTTC. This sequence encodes CSAASSGSYEQYF.

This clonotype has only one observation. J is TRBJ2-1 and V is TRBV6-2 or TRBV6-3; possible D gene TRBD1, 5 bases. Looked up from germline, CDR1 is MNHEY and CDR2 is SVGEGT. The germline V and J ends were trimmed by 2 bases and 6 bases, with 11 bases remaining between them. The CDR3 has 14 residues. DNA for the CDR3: TGTGCCAGCAGTTACGAAGACAGTTTCAATGAGCAGTTCTTC. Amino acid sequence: CASSYEDSFNEQFF.

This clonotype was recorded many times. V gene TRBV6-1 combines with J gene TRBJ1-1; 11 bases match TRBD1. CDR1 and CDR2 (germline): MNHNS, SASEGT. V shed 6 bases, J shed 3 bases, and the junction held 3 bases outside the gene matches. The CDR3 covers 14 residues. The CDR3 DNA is TGTGCCAGCAGGTCGGGACAGGGGGACACTGAAGCTTTCTTT. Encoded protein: CASRSGQGDTEAFF.

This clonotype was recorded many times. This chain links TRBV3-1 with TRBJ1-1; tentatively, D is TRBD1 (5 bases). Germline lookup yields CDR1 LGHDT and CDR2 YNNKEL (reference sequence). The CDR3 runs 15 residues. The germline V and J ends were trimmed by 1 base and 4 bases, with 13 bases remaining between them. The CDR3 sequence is CASSQAGEPVTEAFF. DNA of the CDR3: TGTGCCAGCAGCCAAGCGGGGGAGCCAGTCACTGAAGCTTTCTTT.

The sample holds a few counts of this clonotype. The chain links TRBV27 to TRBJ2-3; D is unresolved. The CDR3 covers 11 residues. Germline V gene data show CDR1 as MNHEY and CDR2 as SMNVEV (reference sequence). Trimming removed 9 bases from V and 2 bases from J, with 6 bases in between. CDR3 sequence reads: CASRTTDTQYF. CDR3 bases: TGTGCCAGTAGGACCACAGATACGCAGTATTTT.

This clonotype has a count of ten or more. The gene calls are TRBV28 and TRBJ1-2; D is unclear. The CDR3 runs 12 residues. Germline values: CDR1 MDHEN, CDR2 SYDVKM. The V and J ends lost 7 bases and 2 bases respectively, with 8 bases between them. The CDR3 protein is CASMGINYGYTF. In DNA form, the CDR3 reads TGTGCCAGCATGGGGATCAACTATGGCTACACCTTC.

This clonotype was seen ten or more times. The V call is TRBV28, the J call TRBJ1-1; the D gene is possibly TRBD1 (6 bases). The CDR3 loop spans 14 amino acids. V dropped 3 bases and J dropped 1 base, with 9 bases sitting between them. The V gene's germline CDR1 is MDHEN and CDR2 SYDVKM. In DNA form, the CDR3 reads TGTGCCAGCAGTTTCCCAGGGGAGAACACTGAAGCTTTCTTT. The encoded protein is CASSFPGENTEAFF.

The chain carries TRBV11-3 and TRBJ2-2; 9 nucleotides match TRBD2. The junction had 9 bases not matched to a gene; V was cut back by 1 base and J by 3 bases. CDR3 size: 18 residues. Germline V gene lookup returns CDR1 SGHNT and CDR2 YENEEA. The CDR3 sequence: CASSLATRLAVDTGELFF. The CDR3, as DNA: TGTGCCAGCAGCTTAGCGACCCGACTAGCGGTCGACACCGGGGAGCTGTTTTTT.

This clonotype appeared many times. The CDR3 is CASSAGFEATNYGYTF. CDR3 DNA: TGTGCCAGCAGTGCAGGGTTCGAGGCAACTAACTATGGCTACACCTTC. V gene TRBV2 combines with J gene TRBJ1-2; maybe TRBD1 (5 bases). CDR1 SNHLY and CDR2 FYNNEI come from the germline V gene. V was pared by 4 bases and J by 0 bases, with 15 bases between. The CDR3 sequence is 16 residues long.

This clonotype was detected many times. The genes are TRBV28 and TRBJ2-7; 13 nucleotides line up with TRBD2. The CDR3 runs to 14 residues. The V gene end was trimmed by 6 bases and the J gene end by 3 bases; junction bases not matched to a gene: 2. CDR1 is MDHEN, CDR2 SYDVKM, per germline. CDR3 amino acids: CASRGLAGYYEQYF. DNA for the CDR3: TGTGCCAGCAGGGGACTAGCGGGGTACTACGAGCAGTACTTC.

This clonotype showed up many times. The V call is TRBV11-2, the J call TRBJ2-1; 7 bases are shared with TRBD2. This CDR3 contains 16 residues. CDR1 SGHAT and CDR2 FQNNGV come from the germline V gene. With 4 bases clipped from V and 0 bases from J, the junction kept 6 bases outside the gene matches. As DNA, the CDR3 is TGTGCCAGCAGCTCCCCGAGGACTAGCTCCTACAATGAGCAGTTCTTC. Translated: CASSSPRTSSYNEQFF.

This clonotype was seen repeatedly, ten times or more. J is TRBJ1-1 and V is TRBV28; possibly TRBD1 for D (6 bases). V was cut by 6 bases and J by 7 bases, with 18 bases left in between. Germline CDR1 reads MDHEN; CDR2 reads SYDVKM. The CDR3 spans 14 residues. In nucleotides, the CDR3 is TGTGCCAGCAGCTCGGGGGCGGGGAATGGTGAAGCTTTCTTT. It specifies CASSSGAGNGEAFF.

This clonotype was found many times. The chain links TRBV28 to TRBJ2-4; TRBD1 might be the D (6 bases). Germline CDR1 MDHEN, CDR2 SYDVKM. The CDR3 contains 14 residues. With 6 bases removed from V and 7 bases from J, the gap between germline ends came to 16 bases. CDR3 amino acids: CASSLQGFGNIQYF. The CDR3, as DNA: TGTGCCAGCAGCCTACAGGGATTCGGCAACATTCAGTACTTC.

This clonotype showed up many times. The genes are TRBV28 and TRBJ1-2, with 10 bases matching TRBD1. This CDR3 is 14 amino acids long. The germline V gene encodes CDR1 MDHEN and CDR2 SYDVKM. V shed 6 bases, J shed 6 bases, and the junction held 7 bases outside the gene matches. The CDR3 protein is CASRLTGTGDGYTF. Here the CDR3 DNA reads TGTGCCAGCAGGCTTACCGGGACAGGGGATGGCTACACCTTC.

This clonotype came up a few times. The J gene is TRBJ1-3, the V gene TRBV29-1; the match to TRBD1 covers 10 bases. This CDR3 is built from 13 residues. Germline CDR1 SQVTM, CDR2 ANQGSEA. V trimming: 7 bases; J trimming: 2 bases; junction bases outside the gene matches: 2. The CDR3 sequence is CSATGGPGNTIYF. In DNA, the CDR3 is TGCAGCGCGACAGGGGGCCCTGGAAACACCATATATTTT.

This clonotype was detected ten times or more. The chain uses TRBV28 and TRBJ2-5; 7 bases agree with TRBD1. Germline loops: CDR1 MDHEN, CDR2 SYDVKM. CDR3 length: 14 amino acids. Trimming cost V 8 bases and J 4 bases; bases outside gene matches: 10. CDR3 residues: CASEGQQSGETQYF. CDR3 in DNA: TGTGCCAGCGAGGGACAGCAGTCAGGAGAGACCCAGTACTTC.

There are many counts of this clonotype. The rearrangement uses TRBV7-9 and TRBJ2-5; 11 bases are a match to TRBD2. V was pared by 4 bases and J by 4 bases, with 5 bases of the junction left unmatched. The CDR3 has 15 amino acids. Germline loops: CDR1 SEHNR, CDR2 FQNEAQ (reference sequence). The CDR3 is CASSSVAGGPETQYF. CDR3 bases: TGTGCCAGCAGCTCTGTAGCGGGGGGGCCAGAGACCCAGTACTTC.